This T cell receptor (beta chain) was sequenced during a study of early T cells in non-severe SARS-CoV-2 infection. The overall study: The sequenced material was bulk RNA from unsorted whole blood, and its chains were unpaired. Study conclusions and caveats: The study's VDJdb matching favored anti-spike CD8 responses and missed private and CD4 specificities.

This clonotype was detected many times. Its antigen is unknown. Unique molecular identifiers were affixed to single, distinct cDNA molecules. TCRdb re-called the 5' RACE reads with MiXCR, one entry per CDR3 protein. The data show tens of thousands of distinct CDR3 sequences, less than 15% seen once. Sequencing used whole blood. The source is an adult who was a healthcare worker with PCR-confirmed SARS-CoV-2 infection or an uninfected control (not recorded which).

CDR3 sequence reads: CASSPDSNQPQHF. The CDR3 nucleotides read TGTGCCAGCAGCCCGGACAGCAATCAGCCCCAGCATTTT. The chain combines TRBV6-4 with TRBJ1-5; no clear D. The germline V and J ends were trimmed by 6 bases and 1 base, with 7 bases remaining between them. The CDR3 runs to 13 residues. Germline values: CDR1 MRHNA, CDR2 SNTAGT.